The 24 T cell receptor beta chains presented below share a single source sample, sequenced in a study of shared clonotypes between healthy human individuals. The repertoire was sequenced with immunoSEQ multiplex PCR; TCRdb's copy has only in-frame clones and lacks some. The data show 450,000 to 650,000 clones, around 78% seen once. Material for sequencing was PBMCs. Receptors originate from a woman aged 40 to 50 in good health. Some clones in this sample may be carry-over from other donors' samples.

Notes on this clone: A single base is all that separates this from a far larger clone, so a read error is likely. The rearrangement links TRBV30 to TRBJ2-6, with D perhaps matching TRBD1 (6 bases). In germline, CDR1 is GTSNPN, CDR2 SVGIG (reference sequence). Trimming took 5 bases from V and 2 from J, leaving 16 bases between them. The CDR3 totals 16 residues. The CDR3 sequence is CAWGKLWGPGANVLTF. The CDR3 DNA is TGTGCCTGGGGTAAATTATGGGGGCCTGGGGCCAACGTCCTGACTTTC.

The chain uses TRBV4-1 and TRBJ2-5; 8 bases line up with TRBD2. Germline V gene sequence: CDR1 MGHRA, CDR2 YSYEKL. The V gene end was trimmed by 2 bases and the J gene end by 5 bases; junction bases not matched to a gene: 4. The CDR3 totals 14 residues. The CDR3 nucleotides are TGCGCCAGCAGCCAATTAGCGGGATTGGAGACCCAGTACTTC. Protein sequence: CASSQLAGLETQYF.

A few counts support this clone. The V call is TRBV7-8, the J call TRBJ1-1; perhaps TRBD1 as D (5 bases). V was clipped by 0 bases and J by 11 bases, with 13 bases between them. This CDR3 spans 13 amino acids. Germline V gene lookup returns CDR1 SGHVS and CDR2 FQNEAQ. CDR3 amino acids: CASSLAVAGTAFF. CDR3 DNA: TGTGCCAGCAGCTTAGCGGTAGCGGGGACGGCTTTCTTT.

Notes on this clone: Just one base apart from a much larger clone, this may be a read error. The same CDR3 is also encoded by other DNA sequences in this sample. CDR3 region: CAWEGEIGKQYF. CDR3 nucleotides: TGTGCCTGGGAGGGAGAAATTGGAAAGCAGTACTTC. The chain couples TRBV30 to TRBJ2-7, with D possibly being TRBD2 (5 bases). This CDR3 has 12 residues. The V gene lost 5 bases and the J gene lost 8 bases, with 16 bases spanning the gap. The germline gives CDR1 GTSNPN, CDR2 SVGIG (reference sequence).

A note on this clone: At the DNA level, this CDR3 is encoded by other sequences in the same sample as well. CDR3 in amino acids: CAWSVRTDTQYF. DNA for the CDR3: TGTGCCTGGAGTGTAAGGACAGATACGCAGTATTTT. V gene TRBV30 combines with J gene TRBJ2-3; D gene unclear. There are 12 residues in the CDR3. Between the trimmed V and J ends, which lost 0 bases and 3 bases, there was a span of 4 bases. Germline assignment: CDR1 GTSNPN and CDR2 SVGIG (reference sequence).

The CDR3 coding sequence is TGTGCCAGCAGGCCGCACCCTTCAACTAATGAAAAACTGTTTTTT. Protein product: CASRPHPSTNEKLFF. The chain employs TRBV6-1 and TRBJ1-4; D remains ambiguous. The CDR3 contains 15 residues. The V gene lost 6 bases and the J gene lost 0 bases, with 11 bases spanning the gap. CDR1 and CDR2 (germline): MNHNS, SASEGT.

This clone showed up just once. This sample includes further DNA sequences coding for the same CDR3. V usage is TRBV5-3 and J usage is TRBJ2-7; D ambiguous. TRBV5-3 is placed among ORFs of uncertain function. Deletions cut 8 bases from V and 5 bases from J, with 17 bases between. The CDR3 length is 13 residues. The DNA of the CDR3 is TGTGCCAGCAGCCTCTCCTCCATCCACGAGCAGTACTTC. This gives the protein CASSLSSIHEQYF.

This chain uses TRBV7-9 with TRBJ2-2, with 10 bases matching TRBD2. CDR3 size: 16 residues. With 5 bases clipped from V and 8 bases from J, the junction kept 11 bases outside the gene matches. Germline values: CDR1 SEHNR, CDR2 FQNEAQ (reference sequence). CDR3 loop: CASSLRSGRALGELFF. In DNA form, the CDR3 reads TGTGCCAGCAGCCTTCGAAGCGGGAGGGCCCTGGGGGAGCTGTTTTTT.

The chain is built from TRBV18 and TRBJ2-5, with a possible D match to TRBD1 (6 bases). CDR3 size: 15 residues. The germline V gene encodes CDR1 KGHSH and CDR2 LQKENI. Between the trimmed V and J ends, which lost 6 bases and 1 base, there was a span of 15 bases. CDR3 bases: TGTGCCAGCTCCGGGACACACGGACTCCAAGAGACCCAGTACTTC. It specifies CASSGTHGLQETQYF.

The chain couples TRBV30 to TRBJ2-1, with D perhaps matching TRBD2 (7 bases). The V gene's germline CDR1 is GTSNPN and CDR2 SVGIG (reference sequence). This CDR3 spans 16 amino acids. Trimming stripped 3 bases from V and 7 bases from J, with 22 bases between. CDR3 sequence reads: CAWSQNIGGLRNEQFF. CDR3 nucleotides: TGTGCCTGGAGCCAAAACATCGGGGGGCTGAGGAATGAGCAGTTCTTC.

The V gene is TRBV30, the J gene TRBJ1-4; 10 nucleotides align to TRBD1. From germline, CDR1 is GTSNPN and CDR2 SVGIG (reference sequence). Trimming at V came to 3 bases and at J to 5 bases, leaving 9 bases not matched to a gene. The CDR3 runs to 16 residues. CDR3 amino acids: CAWRSLPGQGNEKLFF. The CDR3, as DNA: TGTGCCTGGAGGTCCCTTCCGGGACAGGGGAATGAAAAACTGTTTTTT.

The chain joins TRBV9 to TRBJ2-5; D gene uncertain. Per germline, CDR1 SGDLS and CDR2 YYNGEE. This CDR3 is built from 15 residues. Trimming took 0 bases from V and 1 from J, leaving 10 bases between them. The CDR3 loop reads CASSVGSMPQETQYF. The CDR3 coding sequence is TGTGCCAGCAGCGTAGGGTCCATGCCCCAAGAGACCCAGTACTTC.

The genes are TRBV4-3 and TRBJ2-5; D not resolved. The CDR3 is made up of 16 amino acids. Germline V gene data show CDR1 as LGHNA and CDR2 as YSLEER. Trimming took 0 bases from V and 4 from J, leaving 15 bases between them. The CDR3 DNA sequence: TGCGCCAGCAGCCAAGATATCGGGCCAATCGGAGAGACCCAGTACTTC. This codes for CASSQDIGPIGETQYF.

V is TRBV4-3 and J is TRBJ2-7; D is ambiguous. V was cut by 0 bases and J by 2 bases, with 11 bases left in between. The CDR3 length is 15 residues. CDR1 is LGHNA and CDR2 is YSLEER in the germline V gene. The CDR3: CASSQEVARAYEQYF. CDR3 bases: TGCGCCAGCAGCCAAGAAGTGGCAAGAGCCTACGAGCAGTACTTC.

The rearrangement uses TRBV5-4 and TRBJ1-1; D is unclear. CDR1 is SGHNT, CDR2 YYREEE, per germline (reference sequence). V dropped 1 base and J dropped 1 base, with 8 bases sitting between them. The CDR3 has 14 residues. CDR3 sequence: CASSLRQTNTEAFF. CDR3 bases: TGTGCCAGCAGCTTGCGGCAGACGAACACTGAAGCTTTCTTT.

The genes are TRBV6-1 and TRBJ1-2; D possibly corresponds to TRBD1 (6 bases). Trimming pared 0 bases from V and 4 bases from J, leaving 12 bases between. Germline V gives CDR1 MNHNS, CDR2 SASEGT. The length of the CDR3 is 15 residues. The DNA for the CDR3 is TGTGCCAGCAGTGAAGCGCAAGGGGGAGGCTATGGCTACACCTTC. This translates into CASSEAQGGGYGYTF.

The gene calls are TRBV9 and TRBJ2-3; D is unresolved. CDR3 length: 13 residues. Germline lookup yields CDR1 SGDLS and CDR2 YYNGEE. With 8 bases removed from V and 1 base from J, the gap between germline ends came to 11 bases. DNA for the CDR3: TGTGCCAGTAGTGGAGAGGGCACAGATACGCAGTATTTT. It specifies CASSGEGTDTQYF.

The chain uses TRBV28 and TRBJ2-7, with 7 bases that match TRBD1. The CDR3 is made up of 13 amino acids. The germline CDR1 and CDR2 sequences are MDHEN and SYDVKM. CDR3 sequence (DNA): TGTGCTACCCTGACAGGGAACCCCTACGAGCAGTACTTC. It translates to CATLTGNPYEQYF.

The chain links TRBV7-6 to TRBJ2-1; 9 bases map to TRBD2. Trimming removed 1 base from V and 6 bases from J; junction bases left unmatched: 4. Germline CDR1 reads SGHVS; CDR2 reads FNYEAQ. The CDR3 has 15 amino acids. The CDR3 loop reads CASSLGSGRFNEQFF. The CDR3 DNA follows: TGTGCCAGCAGCTTAGGTAGCGGGAGATTCAATGAGCAGTTCTTC.

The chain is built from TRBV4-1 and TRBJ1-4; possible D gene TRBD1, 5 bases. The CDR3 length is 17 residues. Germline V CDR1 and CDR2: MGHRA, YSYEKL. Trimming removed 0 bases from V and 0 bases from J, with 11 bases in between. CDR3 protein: CASSQDLGGATNEKLFF. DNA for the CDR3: TGCGCCAGCAGCCAAGATCTGGGGGGTGCAACTAATGAAAAACTGTTTTTT.

The CDR3 sequence is CASARGQQGIQYF. The CDR3, as DNA: TGTGCCAGCGCTCGAGGACAGCAAGGCATTCAGTACTTC. The rearrangement joins TRBV7-8 to TRBJ2-4; a weak D match, TRBD1 (6 bases). V lost 8 bases, J lost 9 bases, and 17 bases lay in between. From germline, CDR1 is SGHVS and CDR2 FQNEAQ. This CDR3 region has 13 residues.

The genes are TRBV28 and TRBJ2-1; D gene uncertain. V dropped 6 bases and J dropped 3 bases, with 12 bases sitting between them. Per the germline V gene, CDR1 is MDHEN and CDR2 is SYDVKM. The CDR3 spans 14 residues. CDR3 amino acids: CASSQRHIYNEQFF. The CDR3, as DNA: TGTGCCAGCAGCCAGCGTCATATCTACAATGAGCAGTTCTTC. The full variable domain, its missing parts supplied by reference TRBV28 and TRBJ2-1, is DVKVTQSSRYLVKRTGEKVFLECVQDMDHENMFWYRQDPGLGLRLIYFSYDVKMKEKGDIPEGYSVSREKKERFSLILESASTNQTSMYLCASSQRHIYNEQFFGPGTRLTVL.

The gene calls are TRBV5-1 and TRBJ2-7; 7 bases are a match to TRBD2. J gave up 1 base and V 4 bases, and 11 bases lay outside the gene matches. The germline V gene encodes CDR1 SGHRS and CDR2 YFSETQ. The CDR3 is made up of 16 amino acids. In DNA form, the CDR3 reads TGCGCCAGCAGCCGGGGGAGGGGAGCCCCTTCCTACGAGCAGTACTTC. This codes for CASSRGRGAPSYEQYF.

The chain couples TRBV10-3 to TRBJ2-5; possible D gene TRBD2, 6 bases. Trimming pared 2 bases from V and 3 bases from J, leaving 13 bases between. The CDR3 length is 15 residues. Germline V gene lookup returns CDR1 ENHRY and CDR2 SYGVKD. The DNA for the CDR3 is TGTGCCATCAGTGAGGCCCCTAGCGAGGAAGAGACCCAGTACTTC. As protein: CAISEAPSEEETQYF.